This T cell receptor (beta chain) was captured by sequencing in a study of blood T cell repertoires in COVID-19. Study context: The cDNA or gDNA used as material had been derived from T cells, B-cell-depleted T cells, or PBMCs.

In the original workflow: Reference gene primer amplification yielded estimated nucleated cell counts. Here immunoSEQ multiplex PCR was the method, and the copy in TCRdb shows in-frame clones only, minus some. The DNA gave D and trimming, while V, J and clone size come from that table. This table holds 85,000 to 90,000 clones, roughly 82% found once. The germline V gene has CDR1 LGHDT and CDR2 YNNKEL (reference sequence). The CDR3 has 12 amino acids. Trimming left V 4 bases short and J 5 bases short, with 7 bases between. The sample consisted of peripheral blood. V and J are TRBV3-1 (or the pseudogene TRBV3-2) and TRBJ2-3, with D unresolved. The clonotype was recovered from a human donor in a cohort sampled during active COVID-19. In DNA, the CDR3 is TGTGCCAGCAGCCCATCGGGAGATACGCAGTATTTT. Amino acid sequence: CASSPSGDTQYF.